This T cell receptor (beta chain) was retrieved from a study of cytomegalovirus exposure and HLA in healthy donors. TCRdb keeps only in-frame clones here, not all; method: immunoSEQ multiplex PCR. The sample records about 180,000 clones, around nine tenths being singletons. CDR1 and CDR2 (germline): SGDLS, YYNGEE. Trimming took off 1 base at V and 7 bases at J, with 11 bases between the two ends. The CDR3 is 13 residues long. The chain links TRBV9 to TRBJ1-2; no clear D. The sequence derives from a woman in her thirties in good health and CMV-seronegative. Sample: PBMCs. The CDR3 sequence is CASSVSEGGGYTF. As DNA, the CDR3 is TGTGCCAGCAGCGTAAGCGAGGGCGGTGGCTACACCTTC.